The entry below gives a single T cell receptor beta chain sequence along with its context. Germline V gene data show CDR1 as KGHDR and CDR2 as SFDVKD. This CDR3 has 13 residues. V shed 5 bases, J shed 6 bases, and the junction held 2 bases outside the gene matches. These data are taken from a study of blood T cell repertoires in COVID-19. The wider study: Samples taken during acute and convalescent COVID-19 were collected in the United States, Italy and Spain.

Original methodology: Nucleated cell counts were estimated from reference gene primer amplification. Clones were sequenced by immunoSEQ multiplex PCR, and TCRdb holds only the in-frame ones, with some missing. Clonal size and the V and J genes are those of that table, whereas D and trimming came from the DNA. There are about 160,000 clones in the sample; roughly 88% occur only once, and approximately 7% lies in the top ten. Enrollees, 18 to 89 years old, lived in 24 US areas. Assignments of participants to cohorts depended upon their own reported clinical history. The sample consisted of PBMCs or T cells enriched from blood (not recorded which). The receptor was derived from a woman aged 45-65 years who had recovered from COVID-19. V and J are TRBV24-1 and TRBJ1-5; TRBD1 aligns across 8 bases. The CDR3 protein is CATSAQGGQPQHF. The DNA for the CDR3 is TGTGCCACCAGTGCACAGGGGGGTCAGCCCCAGCATTTT.